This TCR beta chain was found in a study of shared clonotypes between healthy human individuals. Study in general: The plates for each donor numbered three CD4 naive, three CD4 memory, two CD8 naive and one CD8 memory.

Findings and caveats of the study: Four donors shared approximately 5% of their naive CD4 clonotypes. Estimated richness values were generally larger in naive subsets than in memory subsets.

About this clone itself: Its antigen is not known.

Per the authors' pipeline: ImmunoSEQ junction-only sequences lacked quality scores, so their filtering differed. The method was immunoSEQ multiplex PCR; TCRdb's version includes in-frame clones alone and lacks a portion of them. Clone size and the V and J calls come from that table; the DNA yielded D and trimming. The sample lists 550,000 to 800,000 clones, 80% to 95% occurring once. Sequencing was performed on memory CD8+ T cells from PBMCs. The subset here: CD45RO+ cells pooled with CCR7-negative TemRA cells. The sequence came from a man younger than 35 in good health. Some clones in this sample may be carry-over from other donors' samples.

The CDR3 loop is CASSAGQGVLLGYGYTF. CDR3 sequence (DNA): TGTGCCAGCAGTGCCGGACAGGGGGTTCTACTGGGGTATGGCTACACCTTC. The genes are TRBV6-1 and TRBJ1-2, with TRBD1 matching over 10 bases. This CDR3 region has 17 residues. In germline, CDR1 is MNHNS, CDR2 SASEGT. V shed 4 bases and J 5 bases; nucleotides not matched to a gene: 13.